This T cell receptor beta chain was sequenced in a study of Ad26.COV2.S vaccination and SARS-CoV-2 variants. About the study: Once or twice, 56 days apart, Ad26.COV2.S was delivered intramuscularly.

Measured with immunoSEQ multiplex PCR; TCRdb has only the in-frame clones, and not every one. The data hold roughly 320,000 clones, with approximately 86% observed a single time. For this clone: Its antigen is undetermined.

The study, taken as a whole, reports: Spike-specific CD8+ and CD4+ T cell responses reportedly showed substantial breadth after vaccination.

As for treatment: about 20 received Ad26.COV2.S at low or high dose, single or two shots; 5 received placebo; per-sample allocation not given. It was on day 63 after the first vaccine or placebo injection that samples were taken. Boston supplied an adult donor aged 18-55 years. This sequence originates from a person aged 18-60 years who received the Ad26.COV2.S COVID-19 vaccine or a placebo. Source: peripheral blood, taken in a trial of Ad26.COV2.S vaccine versus placebo.

The DNA of the CDR3 is TGTGCCAGCAGCCCGACTAGCGGGGCGGCATCCTACGAGCAGTACTTC. Translating gives CASSPTSGAASYEQYF. The V and J genes are TRBV7-2 and TRBJ2-7; 11 positions agree with TRBD2. The CDR3 sequence is 16 residues long. V shed 5 bases and J 1 base; nucleotides not matched to a gene: 7. Germline CDR1 is SGHTA and CDR2 is FQGNSA. The full variable domain, with the rest looked up from reference TRBV7-2 and TRBJ2-7, is GAGVSQSPSNKVTEKGKDVELRCDPISGHTALYWYRQSLGQGLEFLIYFQGNSAPDKSGLPSDRFSAERTGGSVSTLTIQRTQQEDSAVYLCASSPTSGAASYEQYFGPGTRLTVT.